This TCR beta chain emerged from a study of blood T cell repertoires in COVID-19. The table came from immunoSEQ multiplex PCR; TCRdb's copy has only in-frame clones and leaves some out. The sample has some 240,000 clones; 90% are singletons. Germline CDR1 MNHEY, CDR2 SMNVEV (reference sequence). This CDR3 has 15 residues. V lost 5 bases, J lost 6 bases, and 17 bases lay in between. V and J are TRBV27 and TRBJ1-5; the D gene is possibly TRBD1 (6 bases). The receptor's source is a woman aged 55 to 70 with COVID-19, enrolled during active disease. The sequenced sample was peripheral blood. CDR3 loop: CASSINRDMSQPQHF. For the CDR3, the DNA is TGTGCCAGCAGTATAAACAGGGATATGAGTCAGCCCCAGCATTTT.